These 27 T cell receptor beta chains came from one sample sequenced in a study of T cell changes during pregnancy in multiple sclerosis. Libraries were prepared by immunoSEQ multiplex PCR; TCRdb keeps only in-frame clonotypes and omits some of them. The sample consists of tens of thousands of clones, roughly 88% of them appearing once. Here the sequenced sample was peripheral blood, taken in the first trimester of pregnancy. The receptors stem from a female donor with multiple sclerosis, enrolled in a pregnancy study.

The CDR3 DNA is TGTGCCAGCAGTGGCGGCAGTTCTCTTTCCTACGAGCAGTACTTC. Residues: CASSGGSSLSYEQYF. The chain employs TRBV6-1 and TRBJ2-7; D gene uncertain. Looked up from germline, CDR1 is MNHNS and CDR2 is SASEGT. V lost 4 bases and J 1 base, leaving 14 bases between the germline ends. The CDR3 is 15 residues long.

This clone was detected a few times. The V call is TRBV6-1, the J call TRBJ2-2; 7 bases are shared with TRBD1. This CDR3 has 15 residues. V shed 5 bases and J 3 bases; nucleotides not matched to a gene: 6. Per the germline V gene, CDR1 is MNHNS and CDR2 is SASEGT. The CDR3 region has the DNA TGTGCCAGCAGTAGAAGCACAGGGGACACCGGGGAGCTGTTTTTT. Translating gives CASSRSTGDTGELFF.

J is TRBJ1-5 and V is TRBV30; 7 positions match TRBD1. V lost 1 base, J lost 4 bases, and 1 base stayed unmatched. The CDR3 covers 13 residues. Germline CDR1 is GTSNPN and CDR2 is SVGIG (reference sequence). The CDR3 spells CAWSGQGNQPQHF. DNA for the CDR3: TGTGCCTGGAGTGGACAGGGAAATCAGCCCCAGCATTTT.

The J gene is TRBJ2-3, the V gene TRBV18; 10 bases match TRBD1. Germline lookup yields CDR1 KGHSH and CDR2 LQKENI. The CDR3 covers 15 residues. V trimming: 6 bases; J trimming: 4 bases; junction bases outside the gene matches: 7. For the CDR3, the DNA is TGTGCCAGCTCCCCCGGGACAGGGGTCCCAGATACGCAGTATTTT. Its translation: CASSPGTGVPDTQYF.

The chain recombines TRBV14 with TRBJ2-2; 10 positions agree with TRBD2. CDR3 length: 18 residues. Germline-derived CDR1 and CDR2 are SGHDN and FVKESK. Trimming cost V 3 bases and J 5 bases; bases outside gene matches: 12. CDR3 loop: CASSQRSGRVRWTGELFF. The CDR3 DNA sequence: TGTGCCAGCAGCCAGCGGAGCGGGAGGGTAAGATGGACCGGGGAGCTGTTTTTT. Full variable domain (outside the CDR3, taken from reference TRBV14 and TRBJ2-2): EAGVTQFPSHSVIEKGQTVTLRCDPISGHDNLYWYRRVMGKEIKFLLHFVKESKQDESGMPNNRFLAERTGGTYSTLKVQPAELEDSGVYFCASSQRSGRVRWTGELFFGEGSRLTVL.

This chain's CDR3 is CASSLDRPPTEQYF. CDR3 coding DNA: TGCGCCAGCAGCTTGGACAGGCCGCCCACGGAGCAGTACTTC. The chain combines TRBV5-1 with TRBJ2-7, with a tentative D call TRBD1 (5 bases). The germline CDR1 and CDR2 sequences are SGHRS and YFSETQ. The CDR3 covers 14 residues. Trimming took off 0 bases at V and 7 bases at J, with 14 bases between the two ends.

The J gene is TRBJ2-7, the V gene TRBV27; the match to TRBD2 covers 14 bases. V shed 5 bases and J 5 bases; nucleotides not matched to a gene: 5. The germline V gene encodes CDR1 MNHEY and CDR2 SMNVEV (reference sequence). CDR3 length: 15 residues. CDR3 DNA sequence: TGTGCCAGCAGTAAGGGGACTAGCGGGAGCCACGAGCAGTACTTC. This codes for CASSKGTSGSHEQYF.

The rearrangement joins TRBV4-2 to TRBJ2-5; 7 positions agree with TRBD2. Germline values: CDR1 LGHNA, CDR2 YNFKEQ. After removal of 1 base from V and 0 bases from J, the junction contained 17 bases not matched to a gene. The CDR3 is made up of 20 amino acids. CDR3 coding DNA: TGTGCCAGCAGCCAAGTTTGGACCCCGGGGAGCGGGGCTTACCAAGAGACCCAGTACTTC. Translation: CASSQVWTPGSGAYQETQYF.

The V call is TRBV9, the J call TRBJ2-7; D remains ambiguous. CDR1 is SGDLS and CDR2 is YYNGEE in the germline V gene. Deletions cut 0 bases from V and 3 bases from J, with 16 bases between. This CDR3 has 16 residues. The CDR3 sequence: CASSVGSSIPLYEQYF. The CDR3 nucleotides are TGTGCCAGCAGCGTAGGTTCTTCTATCCCCCTCTACGAGCAGTACTTC. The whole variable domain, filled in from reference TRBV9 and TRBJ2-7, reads DSGVTQTPKHLITATGQRVTLRCSPRSGDLSVYWYQQSLDQGLQFLIQYYNGEERAKGNILERFSAQQFPDLHSELNLSSLELGDSALYFCASSVGSSIPLYEQYFGPGTRLTVT.

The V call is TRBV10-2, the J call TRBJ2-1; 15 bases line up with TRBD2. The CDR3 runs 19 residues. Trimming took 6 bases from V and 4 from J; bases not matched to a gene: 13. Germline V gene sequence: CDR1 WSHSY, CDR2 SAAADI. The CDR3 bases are TGCGCCAGCAGGAGGGGACTAGCGGGAGGCCATCGACTTTACAATGAGCAGTTCTTC. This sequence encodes CASRRGLAGGHRLYNEQFF.

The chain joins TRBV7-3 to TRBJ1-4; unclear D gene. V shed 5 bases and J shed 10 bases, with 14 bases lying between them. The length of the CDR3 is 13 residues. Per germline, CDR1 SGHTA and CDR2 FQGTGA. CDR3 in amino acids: CASSPGSGGKLFF. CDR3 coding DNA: TGTGCCAGCAGCCCTGGTAGCGGAGGAAAACTGTTTTTT.

In DNA form, the CDR3 reads TGTGCCAGCAGCTTGCCCTTAGCGGATGAGCAGTTCTTC. This gives the protein CASSLPLADEQFF. The chain recombines TRBV9 with TRBJ2-1, with TRBD2 as a possible D gene (6 bases). CDR3 length: 13 amino acids. Germline values: CDR1 SGDLS, CDR2 YYNGEE. V gave up 4 bases and J gave up 8 bases, with 13 bases separating them.

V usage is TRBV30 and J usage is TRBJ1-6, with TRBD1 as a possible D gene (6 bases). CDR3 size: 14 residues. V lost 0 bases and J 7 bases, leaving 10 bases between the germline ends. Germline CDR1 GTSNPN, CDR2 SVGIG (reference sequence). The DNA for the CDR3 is TGTGCCTGGAGTGTACTAACAGGGAATTCACCCCTCCACTTT. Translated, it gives CAWSVLTGNSPLHF. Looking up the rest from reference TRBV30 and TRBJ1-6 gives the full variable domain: SQTIHQWPATLVQPVGSPLSLECTVEGTSNPNLYWYRQAAGRGLQLLFYSVGIGQISSEVPQNLSASRPQDRQFILSSKKLLLSDSGFYLCAWSVLTGNSPLHFGNGTRLTVT.

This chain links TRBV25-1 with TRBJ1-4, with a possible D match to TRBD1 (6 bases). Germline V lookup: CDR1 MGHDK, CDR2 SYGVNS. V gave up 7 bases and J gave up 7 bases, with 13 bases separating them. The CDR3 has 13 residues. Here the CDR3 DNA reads TGTGCCAGCATGAGGGGGTTTGGTGAAAAACTGTTTTTT. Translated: CASMRGFGEKLFF.

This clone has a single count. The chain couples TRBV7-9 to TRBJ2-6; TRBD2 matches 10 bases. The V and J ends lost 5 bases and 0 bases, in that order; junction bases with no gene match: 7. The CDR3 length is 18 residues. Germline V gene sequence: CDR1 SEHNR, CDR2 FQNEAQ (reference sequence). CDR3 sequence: CASSPIAGGLSGANVLTF. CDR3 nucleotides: TGTGCCAGCAGCCCGATAGCGGGAGGTCTCTCTGGGGCCAACGTCCTGACTTTC.

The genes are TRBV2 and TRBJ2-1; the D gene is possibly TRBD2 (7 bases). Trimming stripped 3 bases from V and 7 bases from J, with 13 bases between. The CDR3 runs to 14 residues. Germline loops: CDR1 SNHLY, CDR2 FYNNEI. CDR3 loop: CASSEARGGNEQFF. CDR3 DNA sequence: TGTGCCAGCAGTGAGGCCAGGGGAGGGAATGAGCAGTTCTTC.

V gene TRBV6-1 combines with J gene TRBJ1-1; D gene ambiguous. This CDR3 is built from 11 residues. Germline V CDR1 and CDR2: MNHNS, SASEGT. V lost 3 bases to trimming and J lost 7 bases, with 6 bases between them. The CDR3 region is CASSDRGEAFF. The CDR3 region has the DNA TGTGCCAGCAGTGATCGGGGTGAAGCTTTCTTT.

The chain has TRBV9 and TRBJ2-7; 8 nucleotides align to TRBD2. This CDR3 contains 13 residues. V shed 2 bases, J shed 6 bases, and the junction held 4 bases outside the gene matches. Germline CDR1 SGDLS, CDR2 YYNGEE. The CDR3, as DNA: TGTGCCAGCAGCGTGGGGACTAGGACCGAGCAGTACTTC. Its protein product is CASSVGTRTEQYF. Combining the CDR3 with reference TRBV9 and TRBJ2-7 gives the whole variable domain DSGVTQTPKHLITATGQRVTLRCSPRSGDLSVYWYQQSLDQGLQFLIQYYNGEERAKGNILERFSAQQFPDLHSELNLSSLELGDSALYFCASSVGTRTEQYFGPGTRLTVT.

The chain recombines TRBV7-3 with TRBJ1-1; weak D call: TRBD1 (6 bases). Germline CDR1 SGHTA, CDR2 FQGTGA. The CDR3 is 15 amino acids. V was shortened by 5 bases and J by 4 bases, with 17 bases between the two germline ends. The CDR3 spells CASSEQQGGITEAFF. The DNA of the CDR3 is TGTGCCAGCAGCGAGCAACAGGGAGGGATCACTGAAGCTTTCTTT.

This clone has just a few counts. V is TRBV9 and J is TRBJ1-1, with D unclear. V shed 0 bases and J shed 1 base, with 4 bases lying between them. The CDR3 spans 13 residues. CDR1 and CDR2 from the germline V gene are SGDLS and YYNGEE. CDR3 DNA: TGTGCCAGCAGCGTAGTCAGGAACACTGAAGCTTTCTTT. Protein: CASSVVRNTEAFF.

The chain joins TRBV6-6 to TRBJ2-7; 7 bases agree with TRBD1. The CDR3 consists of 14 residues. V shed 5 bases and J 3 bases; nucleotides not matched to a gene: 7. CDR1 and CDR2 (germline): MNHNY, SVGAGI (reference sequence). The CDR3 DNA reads TGTGCCAGCAGTCCCCCCGGGACAGTCTACGAGCAGTACTTC. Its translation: CASSPPGTVYEQYF.

This chain's CDR3 is CARSLASGRVYGYEQYF. CDR3 DNA sequence: TGTGCCAGAAGCTTGGCTAGCGGGAGGGTATACGGGTACGAGCAGTACTTC. The gene calls are TRBV5-3 and TRBJ2-7; TRBD2 matches at 12 bases. TRBV5-3 is known as an ORF, though its function is uncertain. The trim removed 0 bases at V and 4 bases at J, leaving 8 bases unmatched. The CDR3 length is 17 residues.

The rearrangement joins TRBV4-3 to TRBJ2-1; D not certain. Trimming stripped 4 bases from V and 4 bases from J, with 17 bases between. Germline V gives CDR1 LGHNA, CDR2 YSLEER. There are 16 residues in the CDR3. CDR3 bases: TGCGCCAGCAGCCGGGCATCTACCTCCCCTTACAATGAGCAGTTCTTC. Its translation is CASSRASTSPYNEQFF.

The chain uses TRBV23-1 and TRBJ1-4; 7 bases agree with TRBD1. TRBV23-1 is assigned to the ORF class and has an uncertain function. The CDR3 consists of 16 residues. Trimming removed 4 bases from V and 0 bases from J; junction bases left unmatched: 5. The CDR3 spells CASSLGDSATNEKLFF. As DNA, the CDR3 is TGCGCCAGCAGTCTGGGGGACAGCGCAACTAATGAAAAACTGTTTTTT.

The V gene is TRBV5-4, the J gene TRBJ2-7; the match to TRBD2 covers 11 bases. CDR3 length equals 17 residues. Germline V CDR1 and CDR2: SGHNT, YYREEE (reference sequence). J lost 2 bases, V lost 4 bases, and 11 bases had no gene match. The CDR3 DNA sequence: TGTGCCAGCAGCGTCGGGACTAGCGGAGGAGTTGCCTACGAGCAGTACTTC. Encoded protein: CASSVGTSGGVAYEQYF.

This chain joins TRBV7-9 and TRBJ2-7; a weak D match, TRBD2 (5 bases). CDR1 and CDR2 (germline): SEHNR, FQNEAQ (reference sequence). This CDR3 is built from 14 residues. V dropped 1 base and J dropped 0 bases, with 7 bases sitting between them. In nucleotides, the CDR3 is TGTGCCAGCAGCTTAGGAGCGGACTCCTACGAGCAGTACTTC. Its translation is CASSLGADSYEQYF.

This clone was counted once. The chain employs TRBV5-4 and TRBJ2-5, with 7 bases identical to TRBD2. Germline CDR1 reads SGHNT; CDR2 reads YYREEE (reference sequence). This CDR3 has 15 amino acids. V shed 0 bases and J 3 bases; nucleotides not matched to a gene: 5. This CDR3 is CASSLADGGEETQYF. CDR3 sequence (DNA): TGTGCCAGCAGCTTGGCGGATGGGGGGGAAGAGACCCAGTACTTC.